This T cell receptor (beta chain) was found in a study of regulatory T cells in long-lasting Graves disease. The study's findings and limits: There were preferences for TRBV28, TRBJ1-2 and TRBJ2-5 in persistent disease.

Arm-PCR of CDR3 regions and iRepertoire HTBI primers were used to build TCR beta libraries. Via MiXCR, TCRdb re-called the multiplex PCR reads, giving one row per CDR3 protein. Of hundreds of thousands of distinct CDR3 sequences in the sample, 15% to 17% were seen once. As for time point: newly diagnosed GD, antithyroid drugs for less than 3 months. Making the TCR library involved RNA that had been extracted from PBMCs. Diagnosis followed American Thyroid Association guidelines for Graves' disease. The CDR3 length is 14 residues. V was clipped by 7 bases and J by 4 bases, with 13 bases between them. This clonotype was recorded at least ten times. What it recognizes is unknown.

The source was peripheral blood mononuclear cells (PBMCs), collected at new diagnosis, from a patient treated with antithyroid drugs. The chain carries TRBV12-3 or TRBV12-4 and TRBJ2-2, with a possible D match to TRBD2 (5 bases). The source of this sequence is a female donor with Graves disease. CDR3 region: CASTRSTTTGELFF. The DNA of the CDR3 is TGTGCCAGCACCCGCTCGACTACCACCGGGGAGCTGTTTTTT.